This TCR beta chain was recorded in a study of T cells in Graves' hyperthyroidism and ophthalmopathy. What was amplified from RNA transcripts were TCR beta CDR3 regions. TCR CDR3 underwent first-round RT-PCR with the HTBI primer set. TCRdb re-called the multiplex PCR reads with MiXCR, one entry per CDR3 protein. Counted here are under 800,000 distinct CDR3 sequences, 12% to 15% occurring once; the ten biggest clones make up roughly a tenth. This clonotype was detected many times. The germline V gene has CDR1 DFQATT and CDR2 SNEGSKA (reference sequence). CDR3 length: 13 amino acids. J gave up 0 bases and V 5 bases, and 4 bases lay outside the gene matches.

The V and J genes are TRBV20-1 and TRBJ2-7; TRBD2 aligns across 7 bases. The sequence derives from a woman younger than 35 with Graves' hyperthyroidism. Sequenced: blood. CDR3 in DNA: TGCAGTGCTGCAAGCGGGACCTCCTACGAGCAGTACTTC. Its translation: CSAASGTSYEQYF.